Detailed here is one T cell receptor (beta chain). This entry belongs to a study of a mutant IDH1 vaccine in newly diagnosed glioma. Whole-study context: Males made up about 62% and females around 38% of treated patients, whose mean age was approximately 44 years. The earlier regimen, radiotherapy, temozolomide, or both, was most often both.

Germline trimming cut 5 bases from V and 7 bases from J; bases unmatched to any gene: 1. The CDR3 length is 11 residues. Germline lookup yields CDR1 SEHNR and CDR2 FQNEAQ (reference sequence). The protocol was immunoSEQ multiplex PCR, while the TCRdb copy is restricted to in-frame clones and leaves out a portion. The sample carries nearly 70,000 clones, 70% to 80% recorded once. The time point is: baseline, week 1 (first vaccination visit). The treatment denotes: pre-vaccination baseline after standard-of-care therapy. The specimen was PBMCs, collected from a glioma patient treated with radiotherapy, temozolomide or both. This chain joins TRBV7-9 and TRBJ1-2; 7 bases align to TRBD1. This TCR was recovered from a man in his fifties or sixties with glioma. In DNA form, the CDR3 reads TGTGCCAGCAGCGACAGGGCTGGCTACACCTTC. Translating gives CASSDRAGYTF.